The sequence of this T cell receptor beta chain was determined in a study of beta chain features in type 1 diabetes. The whole isolated RNA underwent reverse transcription, so sequencing captured expressed TCRB transcripts. Sequencing used immunoSEQ multiplex PCR; TCRdb keeps in-frame clones, though not all of them. The table shows more than 300,000 clones, with 8% occurring only once. The CDR3 spans 12 residues. With 0 bases removed from V and 4 bases from J, the gap between germline ends came to 1 base. Per the germline V gene, CDR1 is LNHNV and CDR2 is YYDKDF (reference sequence). The sample holds a few counts of this clone. In the same sample, other DNA sequences code for this CDR3.

The sequenced sample was central memory CD4+ T cells from blood. V is TRBV15 and J is TRBJ2-1, with no clear D. The clonotype was recovered from a woman aged 18-30 years in good health. The CDR3 DNA reads TGTGCCACCAGCAGAGATTACAATGAGCAGTTCTTC. This encodes CATSRDYNEQFF.